Following are 27 T cell receptor beta chains from one sample sequenced in a study of early T cells in non-severe SARS-CoV-2 infection. TCRdb fed the 5' RACE reads into MiXCR, producing one record per CDR3 protein. The sample yields about 68,000 distinct CDR3 sequences, under 13% seen once. The sample consisted of whole blood. These receptors all come from an adult who was a healthcare worker with PCR-confirmed SARS-CoV-2 infection or an uninfected control (not recorded which).

CDR3 sequence reads: CASSLINNYEQFF. In DNA, the CDR3 is TGTGCCAGCAGCTTAATAAACAACTATGAGCAGTTCTTC. The chain has TRBV7-9 and TRBJ2-1; D unresolved. Trimming took 2 bases from V and 8 from J, leaving 10 bases between them. The CDR3 has 13 residues. Per the germline V gene, CDR1 is SEHNR and CDR2 is FQNEAQ (reference sequence).

The sample holds a few counts of this clonotype. The chain links TRBV12-3 or TRBV12-4 to TRBJ2-5; TRBD2 aligns across 7 bases. With V trimmed by 3 bases and J by 5 bases, 3 bases remained unmatched. The CDR3 is 13 amino acids. The CDR3 loop reads CASSLRGLETQYF. The CDR3 DNA is TGTGCCAGCAGTTTGCGGGGGTTGGAGACCCAGTACTTC.

This clonotype was counted between two and nine times. J is TRBJ2-1 and V is TRBV9; weak D call: TRBD2 (5 bases). Between the trimmed V and J ends, which lost 0 bases and 8 bases, there was a span of 9 bases. The CDR3 has 13 amino acids. The germline V gene has CDR1 SGDLS and CDR2 YYNGEE. The CDR3 protein is CASSVEDGDEQFF. DNA of the CDR3: TGTGCCAGCAGCGTAGAGGACGGGGATGAGCAGTTCTTC.

The sample holds many counts of this clonotype. CDR3 protein: CASSSSPGQPTDTQYF. CDR3 nucleotides: TGTGCCAGCAGCTCCTCCCCGGGACAACCCACAGATACGCAGTATTTT. The chain recombines TRBV7-6 with TRBJ2-3; D perhaps matches TRBD1 (6 bases). The V gene's germline CDR1 is SGHVS and CDR2 FNYEAQ. The CDR3 consists of 16 residues. Trimming removed 4 bases from V and 2 bases from J, with 16 bases in between.

This clonotype came up a few times. V gene TRBV28 combines with J gene TRBJ2-7, with D possibly TRBD1 on 6 matching bases. Deletions cut 5 bases from V and 2 bases from J, with 13 bases between. The CDR3 length is 14 residues. Germline V CDR1 and CDR2: MDHEN, SYDVKM. The CDR3 sequence is CASSPLGGAYEQYF. The CDR3 nucleotides are TGTGCCAGCAGTCCTCTTGGGGGCGCCTACGAGCAGTACTTC. Full variable domain (remainder filled in from reference TRBV28 and TRBJ2-7): DVKVTQSSRYLVKRTGEKVFLECVQDMDHENMFWYRQDPGLGLRLIYFSYDVKMKEKGDIPEGYSVSREKKERFSLILESASTNQTSMYLCASSPLGGAYEQYFGPGTRLTVT.

V and J are TRBV10-3 and TRBJ1-5, with D unclear. Trimming removed 6 bases from V and 0 bases from J, with 3 bases in between. The CDR3 runs 12 residues. Germline-derived CDR1 and CDR2 are ENHRY and SYGVKD. The DNA of the CDR3 is TGTGCCATCAGCGCTAGCAATCAGCCCCAGCATTTT. Translation: CAISASNQPQHF.

This clonotype was found many times. The chain combines TRBV2 with TRBJ2-7; D ambiguous. Germline lookup yields CDR1 SNHLY and CDR2 FYNNEI. The V and J ends lost 4 bases and 9 bases respectively, with 10 bases between them. This CDR3 spans 11 amino acids. CDR3 nucleotide sequence: TGTGCCAGCAGTGTCACCATATGGCAGTACTTC. This gives the protein CASSVTIWQYF.

This clonotype was picked up a small number of times. This chain uses TRBV3-1 with TRBJ2-7, with 10 bases identical to TRBD2. Trimming at V came to 4 bases and at J to 6 bases, leaving 12 bases not matched to a gene. The CDR3 is 16 residues long. Germline V CDR1 and CDR2: LGHDT, YNNKEL (reference sequence). The CDR3 DNA reads as TGTGCCAGCAGCCCTGCCGGGGGGCTAGCGGGAGTCGAGCAGTACTTC. It codes for CASSPAGGLAGVEQYF.

This chain connects TRBV20-1 to TRBJ2-5; 7 positions match TRBD1. The junction had 11 bases not matched to a gene; V was cut back by 6 bases and J by 4 bases. Germline CDR1 DFQATT, CDR2 SNEGSKA (reference sequence). This CDR3 comprises 14 residues. CDR3 coding DNA: TGCAGTGCCAGCCGGGGACAGCAATTAGAGACCCAGTACTTC. Translating it yields CSASRGQQLETQYF.

In its sample, this clonotype ranks as medium-sized. The CDR3 DNA reads as TGTGCCAGCAGGCCGGGACTAGCCCAAGAGACCCAGTACTTC. Residues: CASRPGLAQETQYF. The chain couples TRBV28 to TRBJ2-5; 9 bases agree with TRBD2. CDR1 MDHEN and CDR2 SYDVKM come from the germline V gene. J gave up 1 base and V 6 bases, and 3 bases lay outside the gene matches. The CDR3 has 14 amino acids.

This clonotype came up many times. The chain recombines TRBV11-2 with TRBJ1-3, with TRBD1 matching 8 bases. Germline V lookup: CDR1 SGHAT, CDR2 FQNNGV. This CDR3 is built from 16 residues. The V segment lost 5 bases and the J segment 2 bases; nucleotides outside the gene matches: 8. The CDR3 loop is CASSPGQAVTGNTIYF. The CDR3 DNA is TGTGCCAGCAGCCCGGGACAGGCGGTGACTGGAAACACCATATATTTT. Full variable domain (missing parts from reference TRBV11-2 and TRBJ1-3): EAGVAQSPRYKIIEKRQSVAFWCNPISGHATLYWYQQILGQGPKLLIQFQNNGVVDDSQLPKDRFSAERLKGVDSTLKIQPAKLEDSAVYLCASSPGQAVTGNTIYFGEGSWLTVV.

With regard to this clonotype: The junction shows a germline mismatch at one end, possibly a read error. V usage is TRBV19 and J usage is TRBJ2-3; 7 nucleotides line up with TRBD2. Germline-derived CDR1 and CDR2 are LNHDA and SQIVND (reference sequence). The CDR3 sequence is 15 residues long. The CDR3 nucleotides read TGTGCCAGTAGTATAGGGGCCGCGGGAGCTGATACGCAGTGTTTT. The encoded protein is CASSIGAAGADTQCF.

CDR3 sequence reads: CASSPVNPREQYF. CDR3 coding DNA: TGTGCCAGCTCACCGGTCAACCCCAGGGAGCAGTACTTC. The V and J genes are TRBV18 and TRBJ2-7; D is unresolved. Germline V gene data show CDR1 as KGHSH and CDR2 as LQKENI. The CDR3 extends over 13 amino acids. Trimming pared 3 bases from V and 7 bases from J, leaving 13 bases between.

There are many counts of this clonotype. J is TRBJ2-1 and V is TRBV14; no reliable D call. The CDR3 covers 20 residues. The germline gives CDR1 SGHDN, CDR2 FVKESK. The germline V and J ends were trimmed by 0 bases and 2 bases, with 23 bases remaining between them. The CDR3 DNA reads TGTGCCAGCAGCCAAGAAACCTGGGGTAGGAGCAAGAGAACCTACAATGAGCAGTTCTTC. Protein sequence: CASSQETWGRSKRTYNEQFF.

This clonotype was recorded a few times. The rearrangement uses TRBV6-2 or TRBV6-3 and TRBJ1-1, with 7 bases fitting TRBD1. The CDR3 has 16 amino acids. The germline V gene has CDR1 MNHEY and CDR2 SVGEGT. J gave up 0 bases and V 5 bases, and 9 bases lay outside the gene matches. This CDR3 reads CASSNGKGQLNTEAFF. Here the CDR3 DNA reads TGTGCCAGCAGTAATGGGAAGGGACAGCTGAACACTGAAGCTTTCTTT.

This clonotype was counted ten times or more. The chain links TRBV20-1 to TRBJ1-2; possible D gene TRBD1, 5 bases. V was shortened by 3 bases and J by 4 bases, with 33 bases between the two germline ends. Germline lookup yields CDR1 DFQATT and CDR2 SNEGSKA (reference sequence). This CDR3 contains 20 residues. CDR3 nucleotide sequence: TGCAGTGCTAGTCCTTATTACCTTGACTACACCGGGACTTCTATCTATGGCTACACCTTC. The encoded protein is CSASPYYLDYTGTSIYGYTF.

There are a few counts of this clonotype. This rearrangement joins TRBV10-3 to TRBJ1-3, with unresolved D. The CDR3 is 14 amino acids. CDR1 is ENHRY and CDR2 is SYGVKD in the germline V gene. The V and J ends lost 8 bases and 0 bases respectively, with 11 bases between them. CDR3 DNA sequence: TGTGCCATCGGCCGGGAGAACTCTGGAAACACCATATATTTT. Translation gives CAIGRENSGNTIYF.

The chain uses TRBV15 and TRBJ2-3; either TRBD1 or TRBD2 may supply D (6 bases each). The CDR3 sequence is 11 residues long. The germline CDR1 and CDR2 sequences are LNHNV and YYDKDF (reference sequence). Between the trimmed V and J ends, which lost 8 bases and 5 bases, there was a span of 8 bases. The CDR3 is CATGGRDTQYF. The CDR3 DNA follows: TGTGCCACCGGGGGGCGAGATACGCAGTATTTT.

This sequence joins TRBV27 and TRBJ1-1; D may be TRBD1 (6 bases). The CDR3 extends over 14 amino acids. Germline-derived CDR1 and CDR2 are MNHEY and SMNVEV (reference sequence). V lost 3 bases, J lost 8 bases, and 16 bases lay in between. CDR3 protein: CASSFKGDTLEAFF. The CDR3 DNA is TGTGCCAGCAGTTTCAAGGGGGACACCCTAGAAGCTTTCTTT.

This rearrangement joins TRBV20-1 to TRBJ2-1; 14 bases match TRBD2. V gave up 3 bases and J gave up 3 bases; unmatched junction bases: 7. This CDR3 spans 17 amino acids. Germline V CDR1 and CDR2: DFQATT, SNEGSKA (reference sequence). The CDR3 bases are TGCAGTGCTAGCGGACCCGGACTAGCGGGAGGCTACAATGAGCAGTTCTTC. As protein: CSASGPGLAGGYNEQFF.

This chain links TRBV10-3 with TRBJ1-2; perhaps TRBD1 as D (5 bases). Germline CDR1 reads ENHRY; CDR2 reads SYGVKD. The CDR3 extends over 15 amino acids. Trimming cost V 0 bases and J 0 bases, with 8 bases left between them. The chain's CDR3 is CAISESQGANYGYTF. The CDR3 nucleotides are TGTGCCATCAGTGAGTCCCAGGGAGCTAACTATGGCTACACCTTC.

In this sample, this clonotype turned up a few times. The chain links TRBV18 to TRBJ1-1; D is undetermined. The V and J ends lost 0 bases and 4 bases respectively, with 15 bases between them. Germline CDR1 and CDR2: KGHSH and LQKENI. The CDR3 has 16 residues. The CDR3 DNA reads TGTGCCAGCTCACCACCGTCGCGTGGCCTCGGCACTGAAGCTTTCTTT. Translation: CASSPPSRGLGTEAFF.

V and J are TRBV12-3 or TRBV12-4 and TRBJ1-5, with TRBD1 matching over 7 bases. Trimming at V came to 5 bases and at J to 7 bases, leaving 8 bases not matched to a gene. CDR3 length: 14 amino acids. In DNA form, the CDR3 reads TGTGCCAGCAGTCCTACACAGGGGTCACAGCCCCAGCATTTT. This encodes CASSPTQGSQPQHF.

V and J are TRBV28 and TRBJ2-1; 7 bases are shared with TRBD1. Trimming took 6 bases from V and 4 from J; bases not matched to a gene: 9. The CDR3 sequence is 15 residues long. From germline, CDR1 is MDHEN and CDR2 SYDVKM. CDR3 coding DNA: TGTGCCAGCAGACCCGAGGGGGCGCAGTACAATGAGCAGTTCTTC. Protein: CASRPEGAQYNEQFF.

For the CDR3, the DNA is TGCAGCGTTGAGTCGACAGTTACCTACGAGCAGTACTTC. This codes for CSVESTVTYEQYF. The chain employs TRBV29-1 and TRBJ2-7; TRBD1 is a possible D gene (5 bases). V was clipped by 3 bases and J by 2 bases, with 11 bases between them. The CDR3 runs 13 residues. Germline CDR1 SQVTM, CDR2 ANQGSEA.

The chain has TRBV29-1 and TRBJ1-2, with D maybe TRBD1 (5 bases). This CDR3 is 12 amino acids long. V dropped 3 bases and J dropped 6 bases, with 11 bases sitting between them. Germline V gene sequence: CDR1 SQVTM, CDR2 ANQGSEA. In DNA form, the CDR3 reads TGCAGCGTTGACAGGGAAAGAAATGGCTACACCTTC. Amino acids: CSVDRERNGYTF.

The chain links TRBV14 to TRBJ2-3; D uncertain. V was clipped by 0 bases and J by 4 bases, with 5 bases between them. The CDR3 runs to 13 residues. Looked up from germline, CDR1 is SGHDN and CDR2 is FVKESK. This CDR3 reads CASSQDGSDTQYF. Here the CDR3 DNA reads TGTGCCAGCAGCCAAGATGGGTCAGATACGCAGTATTTT.